A selection of T cell receptor beta chains follows, all from one sample in a study of neurological immune-mediated disorders. TCRdb redid the calling of the 5' RACE reads with MiXCR, one entry per CDR3 protein. Among under 60,000 distinct CDR3 sequences listed, around 3.3% were seen once. The source material was PBMCs. The receptor set was obtained from a man aged 40-50 years with multiple sclerosis. Each CDR3 is given with its conserved first and last residue. A D gene is named only where the DNA matches it firmly. Clone size is shown for a subset of rows, as once, few, many or a class of expanded clone.

j_call	clone_size	v_call	d_call	cdr3_aa	cdr3_nt
TRBJ1-5	many	TRBV5-1	NA	CASSSTGVEGEPQHF	TGCGCCAGCAGCTCTACAGGCGTCGAGGGAGAGCCCCAGCATTTT
TRBJ1-1	many	TRBV6-5	NA	CASNDAPRETEAFF	TGTGCCAGCAACGACGCCCCCAGGGAAACTGAAGCTTTCTTT
TRBJ1-5	few	TRBV6-5	TRBD1	CASSTGTGKIKAQNF	TGTGCCAGCAGTACCGGGACAGGTAAAATAAAGGCCCAGAATTTT
TRBJ2-3	many	TRBV20-1	TRBD2	CSATRTSGGRTDTQYF	TGCAGTGCTACCCGGACTAGCGGGGGGCGCACAGATACGCAGTATTTT
TRBJ1-6	few	TRBV20-1	TRBD1	CSAVTGDSPLNF	TGCAGTGCCGTCACAGGGGATTCACCCCTCAACTTT
TRBJ1-1	many	TRBV12-3/TRBV12-4	NA	CASRVGQPNTEAFF	TGTGCCAGCAGGGTCGGACAGCCAAACACTGAAGCTTTCTTT
TRBJ2-5	many	TRBV7-7	NA	CASSTQIKETQYF	TGTGCCAGCAGCACACAAATTAAAGAGACCCAGTACTTC
TRBJ2-2	many	TRBV20-1	NA	CSAIRDSYTGELFF	TGCAGTGCTATCCGGGACTCCTACACCGGGGAGCTGTTTTTT
TRBJ1-3	many	TRBV6-1	NA	CASSVGGGGSGNTIYF	TGTGCCAGCAGTGTTGGGGGGGGAGGCTCTGGAAACACCATATATTTT
TRBJ1-2	NA	TRBV5-6	TRBD1	CASSTLTLGQVYGYTF	TGTGCCAGCAGCACCCTAACCCTCGGACAGGTCTATGGCTACACCTTC
TRBJ2-3	many	TRBV9	NA	CASSPSSGAGPTDTQYF	TGTGCCAGCAGCCCCAGTAGTGGTGCGGGGCCCACAGATACGCAGTATTTT